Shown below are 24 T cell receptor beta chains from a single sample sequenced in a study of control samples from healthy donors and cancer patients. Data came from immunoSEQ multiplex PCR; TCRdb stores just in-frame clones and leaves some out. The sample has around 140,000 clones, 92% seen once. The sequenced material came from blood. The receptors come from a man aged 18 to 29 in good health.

Here the CDR3 reads CSPGAGGPEQFF. The CDR3 DNA reads TGCAGCCCTGGGGCGGGGGGGCCCGAGCAGTTCTTC. The chain employs TRBV29-1 and TRBJ2-1, with TRBD2 identical over 9 bases. V trimming: 8 bases; J trimming: 10 bases; junction bases outside the gene matches: 9. CDR1 and CDR2 (germline): SQVTM, ANQGSEA. There are 12 residues in the CDR3.

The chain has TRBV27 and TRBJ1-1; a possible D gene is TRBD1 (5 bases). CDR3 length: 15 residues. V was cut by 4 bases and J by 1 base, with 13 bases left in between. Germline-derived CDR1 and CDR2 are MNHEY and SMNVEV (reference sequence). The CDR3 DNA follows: TGTGCCAGCAGTTCCCCAATGGGGCAGAACACTGAAGCTTTCTTT. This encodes CASSSPMGQNTEAFF.

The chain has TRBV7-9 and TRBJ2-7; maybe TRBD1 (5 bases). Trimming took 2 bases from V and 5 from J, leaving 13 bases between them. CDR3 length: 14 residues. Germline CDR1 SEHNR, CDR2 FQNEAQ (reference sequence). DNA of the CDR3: TGTGCCAGCAGCTTATGGCAGGGTGGTGACGAGCAGTACTTC. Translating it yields CASSLWQGGDEQYF.

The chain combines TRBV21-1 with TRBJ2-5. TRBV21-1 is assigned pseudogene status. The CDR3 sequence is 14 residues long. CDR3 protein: CASSIEPYQETQYF. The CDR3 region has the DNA TGTGCCAGCAGCATCGAACCGTACCAAGAGACCCAGTACTTC.

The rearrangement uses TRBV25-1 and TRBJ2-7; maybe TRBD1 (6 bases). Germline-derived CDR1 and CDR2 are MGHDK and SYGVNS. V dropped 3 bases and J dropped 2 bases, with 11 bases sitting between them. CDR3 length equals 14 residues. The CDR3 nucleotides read TGTGCCAGCAGTGAGGGGGCCCCACCCTACGAGCAGTACTTC. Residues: CASSEGAPPYEQYF.

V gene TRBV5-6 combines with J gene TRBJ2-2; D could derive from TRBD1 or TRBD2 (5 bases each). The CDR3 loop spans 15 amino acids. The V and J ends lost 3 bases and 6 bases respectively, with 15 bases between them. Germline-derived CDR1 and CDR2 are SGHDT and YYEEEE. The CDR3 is CASSWGMGRAGELFF. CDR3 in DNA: TGTGCCAGCAGCTGGGGGATGGGGCGGGCCGGGGAGCTGTTTTTT.

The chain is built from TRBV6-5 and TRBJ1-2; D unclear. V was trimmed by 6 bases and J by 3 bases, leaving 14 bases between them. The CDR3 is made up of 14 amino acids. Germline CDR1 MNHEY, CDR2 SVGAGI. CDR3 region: CASRSESGHYGYTF. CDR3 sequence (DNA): TGTGCCAGCAGATCCGAGTCTGGACACTATGGCTACACCTTC.

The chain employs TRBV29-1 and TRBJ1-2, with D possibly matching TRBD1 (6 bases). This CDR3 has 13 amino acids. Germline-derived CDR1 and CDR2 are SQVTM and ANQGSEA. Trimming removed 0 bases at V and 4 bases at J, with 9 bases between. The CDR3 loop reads CSVEEGAGYGYTF. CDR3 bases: TGCAGCGTTGAAGAGGGGGCCGGCTATGGCTACACCTTC. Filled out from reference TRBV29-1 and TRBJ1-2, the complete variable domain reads SAVISQKPSRDICQRGTSLTIQCQVDSQVTMMFWYRQQPGQSLTLIATANQGSEATYESGFVIDKFPISRPNLTFSTLTVSNMSPEDSSIYLCSVEEGAGYGYTFGSGTRLTVV.

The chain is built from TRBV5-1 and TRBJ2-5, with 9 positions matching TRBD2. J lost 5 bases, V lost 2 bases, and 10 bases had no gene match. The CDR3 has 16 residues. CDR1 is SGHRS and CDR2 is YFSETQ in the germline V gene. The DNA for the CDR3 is TGCGCCAGCAGCTTACTCTCAGCGGGGGGAACGGAGACCCAGTACTTC. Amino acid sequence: CASSLLSAGGTETQYF.

The CDR3 is CASSEPLGSGANVLTF. The CDR3 coding sequence is TGTGCCAGCAGCGAACCCCTCGGCTCTGGGGCCAACGTCCTGACTTTC. The chain carries TRBV7-6 and TRBJ2-6; D is unresolved. The germline V and J ends were trimmed by 5 bases and 0 bases, with 11 bases remaining between them. This CDR3 is 16 amino acids long. CDR1 and CDR2 from the germline V gene are SGHVS and FNYEAQ.

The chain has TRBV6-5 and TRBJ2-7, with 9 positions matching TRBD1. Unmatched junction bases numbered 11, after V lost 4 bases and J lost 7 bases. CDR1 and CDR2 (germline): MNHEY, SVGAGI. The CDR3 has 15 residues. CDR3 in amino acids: CASSSPGQGPREQYF. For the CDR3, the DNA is TGTGCCAGCAGTTCCCCGGGACAGGGACCGCGGGAGCAGTACTTC.

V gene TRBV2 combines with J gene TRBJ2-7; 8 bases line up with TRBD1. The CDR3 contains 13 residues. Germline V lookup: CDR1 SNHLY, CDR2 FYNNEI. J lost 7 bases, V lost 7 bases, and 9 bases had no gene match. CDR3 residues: CASNAQGAEEQYF. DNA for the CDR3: TGTGCCAGCAACGCCCAGGGGGCTGAGGAGCAGTACTTC.

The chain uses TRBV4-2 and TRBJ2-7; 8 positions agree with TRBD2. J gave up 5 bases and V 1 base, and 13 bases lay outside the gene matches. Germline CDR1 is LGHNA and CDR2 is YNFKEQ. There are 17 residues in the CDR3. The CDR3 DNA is TGTGCCAGCAGCCAAGTCGGGGGGGGCGGGGTGACCCACGAGCAGTACTTC. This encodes CASSQVGGGGVTHEQYF.

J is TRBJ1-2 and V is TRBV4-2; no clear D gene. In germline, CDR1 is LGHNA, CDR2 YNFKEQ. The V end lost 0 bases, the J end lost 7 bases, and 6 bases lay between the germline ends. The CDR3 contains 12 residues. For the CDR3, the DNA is TGTGCCAGCAGCCAAGATCAGGCTGGCTACACCTTC. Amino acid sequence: CASSQDQAGYTF.

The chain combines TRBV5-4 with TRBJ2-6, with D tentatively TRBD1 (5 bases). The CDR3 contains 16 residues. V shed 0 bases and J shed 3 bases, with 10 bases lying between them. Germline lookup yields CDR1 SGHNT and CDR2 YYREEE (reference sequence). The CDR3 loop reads CASSLDAGFGANVLTF. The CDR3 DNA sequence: TGTGCCAGCAGCTTGGACGCAGGGTTTGGGGCCAACGTCCTGACTTTC. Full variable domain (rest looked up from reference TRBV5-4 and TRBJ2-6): ETGVTQSPTHLIKTRGQQVTLRCSSQSGHNTVSWYQQALGQGPQFIFQYYREEENGRGNFPPRFSGLQFPNYSSELNVNALELDDSALYLCASSLDAGFGANVLTFGAGSRLTVL.

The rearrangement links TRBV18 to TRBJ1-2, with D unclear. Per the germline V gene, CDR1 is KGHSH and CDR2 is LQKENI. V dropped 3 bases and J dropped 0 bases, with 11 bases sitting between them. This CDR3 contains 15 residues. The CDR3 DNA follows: TGTGCCAGCTCACCCCGACCCGACACTAACTATGGCTACACCTTC. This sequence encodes CASSPRPDTNYGYTF.

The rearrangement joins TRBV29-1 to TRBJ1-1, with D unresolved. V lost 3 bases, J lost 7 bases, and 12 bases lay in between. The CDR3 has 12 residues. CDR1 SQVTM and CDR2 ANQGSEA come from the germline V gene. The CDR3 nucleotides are TGCAGCGTTGAGAGGGCACTACTTGAAGCTTTCTTT. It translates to CSVERALLEAFF.

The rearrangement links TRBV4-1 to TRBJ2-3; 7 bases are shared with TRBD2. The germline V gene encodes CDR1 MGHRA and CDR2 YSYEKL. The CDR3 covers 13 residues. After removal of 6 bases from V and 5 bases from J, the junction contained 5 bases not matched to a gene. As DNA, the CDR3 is TGCGCCAGCAGACAAACGGGGGGAGATACGCAGTATTTT. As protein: CASRQTGGDTQYF.

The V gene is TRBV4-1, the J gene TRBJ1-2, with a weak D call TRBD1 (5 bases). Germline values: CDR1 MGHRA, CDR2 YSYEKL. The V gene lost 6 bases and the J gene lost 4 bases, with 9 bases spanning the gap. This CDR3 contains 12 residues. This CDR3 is CASRGLGYGYTF. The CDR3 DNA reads TGCGCCAGCAGGGGGCTTGGCTATGGCTACACCTTC.

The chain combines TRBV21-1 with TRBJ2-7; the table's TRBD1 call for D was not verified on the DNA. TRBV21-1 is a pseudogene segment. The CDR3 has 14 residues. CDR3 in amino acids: CASSKGDSSYEQYF. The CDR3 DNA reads TGTGCCAGCAGCAAAGGGGACAGCTCCTACGAGCAGTACTTC.

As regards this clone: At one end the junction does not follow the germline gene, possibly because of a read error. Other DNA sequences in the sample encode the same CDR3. Written as DNA, the CDR3 is TGTGCCAGCAGTTTGGTTCTAGCGGGGCAAGAGACCCAGTACTTC. It yields the protein CASSLVLAGQETQYF. The chain employs TRBV5-4 and TRBJ2-5; 9 positions agree with TRBD2. Germline V CDR1 and CDR2: SGHNT, YYREEE (reference sequence). This CDR3 comprises 15 residues.

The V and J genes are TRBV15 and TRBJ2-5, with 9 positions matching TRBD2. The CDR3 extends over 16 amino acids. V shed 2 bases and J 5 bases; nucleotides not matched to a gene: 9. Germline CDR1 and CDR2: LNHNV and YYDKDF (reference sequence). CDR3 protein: CATSRTAGGRLETQYF. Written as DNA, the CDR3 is TGTGCCACCAGCAGAACCGCGGGGGGGCGTCTGGAGACCCAGTACTTC.

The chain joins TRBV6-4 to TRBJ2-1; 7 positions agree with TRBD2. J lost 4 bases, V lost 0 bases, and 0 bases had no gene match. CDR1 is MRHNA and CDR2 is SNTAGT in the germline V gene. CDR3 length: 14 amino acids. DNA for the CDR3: TGTGCCAGCAGTGACTCGGGGGGGTACAATGAGCAGTTCTTC. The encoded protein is CASSDSGGYNEQFF.

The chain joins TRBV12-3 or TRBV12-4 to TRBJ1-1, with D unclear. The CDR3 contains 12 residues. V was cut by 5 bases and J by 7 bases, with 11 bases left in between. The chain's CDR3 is CASSTAGFEAFF. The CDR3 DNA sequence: TGTGCCAGCAGTACCGCCGGGTTTGAAGCTTTCTTT.